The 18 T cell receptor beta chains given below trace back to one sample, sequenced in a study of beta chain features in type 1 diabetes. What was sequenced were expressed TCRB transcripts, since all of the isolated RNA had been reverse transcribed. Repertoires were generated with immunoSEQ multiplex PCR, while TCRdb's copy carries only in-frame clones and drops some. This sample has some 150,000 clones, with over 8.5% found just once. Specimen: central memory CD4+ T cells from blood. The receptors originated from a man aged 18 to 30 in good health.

The CDR3 spells CASSATGSSYEQYF. DNA for the CDR3: TGTGCCAGCAGTGCAACAGGGAGCTCCTACGAGCAGTACTTC. V is TRBV25-1 and J is TRBJ2-7; D might be TRBD1 (6 bases). V was shortened by 4 bases and J by 0 bases, with 10 bases between the two germline ends. The germline V gene has CDR1 MGHDK and CDR2 SYGVNS. The CDR3 is made up of 14 amino acids.

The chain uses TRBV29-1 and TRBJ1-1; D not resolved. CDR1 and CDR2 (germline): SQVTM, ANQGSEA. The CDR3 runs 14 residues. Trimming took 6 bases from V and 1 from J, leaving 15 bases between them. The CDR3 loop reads CSVASLTRNTEAFF. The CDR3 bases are TGCAGCGTCGCGTCTCTAACAAGGAACACTGAAGCTTTCTTT.

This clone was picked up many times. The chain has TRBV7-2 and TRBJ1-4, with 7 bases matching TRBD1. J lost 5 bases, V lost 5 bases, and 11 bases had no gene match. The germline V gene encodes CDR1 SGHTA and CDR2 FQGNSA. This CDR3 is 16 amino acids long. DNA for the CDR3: TGTGCCAGCAGCCCTAACAGGGGTATGGGGAATGAAAAACTGTTTTTT. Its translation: CASSPNRGMGNEKLFF.

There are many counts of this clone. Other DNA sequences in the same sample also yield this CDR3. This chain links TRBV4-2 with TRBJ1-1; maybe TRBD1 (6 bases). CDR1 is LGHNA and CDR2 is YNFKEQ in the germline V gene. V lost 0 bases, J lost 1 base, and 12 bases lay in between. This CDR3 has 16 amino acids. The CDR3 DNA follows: TGTGCCAGCAGCCAAGATGCGGGGGCAGCGAACACTGAAGCTTTCTTT. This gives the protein CASSQDAGAANTEAFF.

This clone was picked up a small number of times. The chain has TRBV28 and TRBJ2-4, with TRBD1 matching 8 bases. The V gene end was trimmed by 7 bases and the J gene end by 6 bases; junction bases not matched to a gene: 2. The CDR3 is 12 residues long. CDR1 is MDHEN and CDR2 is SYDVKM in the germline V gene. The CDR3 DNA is TGTGCCAGCACCACAGGGGGAAACATTCAGTACTTC. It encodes CASTTGGNIQYF.

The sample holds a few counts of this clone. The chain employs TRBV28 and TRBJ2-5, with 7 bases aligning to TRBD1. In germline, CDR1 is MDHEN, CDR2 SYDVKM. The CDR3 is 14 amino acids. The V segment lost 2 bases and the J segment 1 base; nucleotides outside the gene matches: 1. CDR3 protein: CASSLRQGQETQYF. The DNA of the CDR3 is TGTGCCAGCAGTTTACGACAGGGCCAAGAGACCCAGTACTTC.

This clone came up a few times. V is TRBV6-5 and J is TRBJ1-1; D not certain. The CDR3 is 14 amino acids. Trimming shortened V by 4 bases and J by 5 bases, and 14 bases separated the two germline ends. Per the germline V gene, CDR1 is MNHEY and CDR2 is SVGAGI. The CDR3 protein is CASSFLGLGTEAFF. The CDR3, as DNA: TGTGCCAGCAGTTTTTTGGGTCTGGGGACTGAAGCTTTCTTT.

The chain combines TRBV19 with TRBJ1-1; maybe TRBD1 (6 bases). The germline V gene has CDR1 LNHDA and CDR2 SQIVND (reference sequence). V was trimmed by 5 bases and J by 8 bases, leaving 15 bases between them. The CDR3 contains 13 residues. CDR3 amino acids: CASSPQQGMEAFF. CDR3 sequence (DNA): TGTGCCAGTAGTCCACAACAGGGTATGGAAGCTTTCTTT.

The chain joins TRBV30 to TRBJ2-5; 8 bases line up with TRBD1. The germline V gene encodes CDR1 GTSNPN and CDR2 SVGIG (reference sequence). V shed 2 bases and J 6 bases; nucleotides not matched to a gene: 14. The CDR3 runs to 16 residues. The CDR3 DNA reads TGTGCCTGGAGTACGCCGCGGACAGGGAGGAAGAAGACCCAGTACTTC. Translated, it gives CAWSTPRTGRKKTQYF.

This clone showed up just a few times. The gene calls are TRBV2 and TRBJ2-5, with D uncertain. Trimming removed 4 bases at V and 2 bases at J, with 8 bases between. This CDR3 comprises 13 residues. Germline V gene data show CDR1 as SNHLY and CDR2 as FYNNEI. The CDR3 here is CASSVNRQETQYF. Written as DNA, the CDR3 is TGTGCCAGCAGTGTAAACCGACAAGAGACCCAGTACTTC.

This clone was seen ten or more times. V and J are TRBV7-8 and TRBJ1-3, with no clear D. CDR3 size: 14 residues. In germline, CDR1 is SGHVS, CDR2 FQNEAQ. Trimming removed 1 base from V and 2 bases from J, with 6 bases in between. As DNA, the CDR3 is TGTGCCAGCAGCTTAGTCCGGCCTGGAAACACCATATATTTT. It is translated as CASSLVRPGNTIYF.

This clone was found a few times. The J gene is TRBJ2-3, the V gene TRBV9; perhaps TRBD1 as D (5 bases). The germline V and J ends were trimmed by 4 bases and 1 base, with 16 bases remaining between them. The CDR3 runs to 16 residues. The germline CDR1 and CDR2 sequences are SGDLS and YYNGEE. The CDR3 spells CASSPHGQGGTDTQYF. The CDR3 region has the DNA TGTGCCAGCAGCCCCCACGGGCAGGGCGGCACAGATACGCAGTATTTT.

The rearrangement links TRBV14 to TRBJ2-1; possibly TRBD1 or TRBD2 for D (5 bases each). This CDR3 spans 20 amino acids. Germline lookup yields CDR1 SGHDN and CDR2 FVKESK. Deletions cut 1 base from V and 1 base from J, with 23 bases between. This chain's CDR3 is CASSQGLRGTQRFSYNEQFF. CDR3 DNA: TGTGCCAGCAGCCAAGGCCTCCGGGGCACCCAACGATTTTCCTACAATGAGCAGTTCTTC.

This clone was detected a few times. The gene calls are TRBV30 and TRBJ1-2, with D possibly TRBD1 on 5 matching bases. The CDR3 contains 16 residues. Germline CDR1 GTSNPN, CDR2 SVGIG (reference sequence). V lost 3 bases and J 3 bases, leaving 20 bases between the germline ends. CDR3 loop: CAWRSPARGVHYGYTF. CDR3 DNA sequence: TGTGCCTGGAGATCCCCGGCGAGGGGAGTGCACTATGGCTACACCTTC.

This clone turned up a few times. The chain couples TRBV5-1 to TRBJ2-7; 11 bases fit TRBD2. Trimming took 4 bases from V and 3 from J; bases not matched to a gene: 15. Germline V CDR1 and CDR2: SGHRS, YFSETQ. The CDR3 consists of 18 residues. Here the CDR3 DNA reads TGCGCCAGCAGCCCATCTAGCGGGAGGTTGGATTTGGACTACGAGCAGTACTTC. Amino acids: CASSPSSGRLDLDYEQYF.

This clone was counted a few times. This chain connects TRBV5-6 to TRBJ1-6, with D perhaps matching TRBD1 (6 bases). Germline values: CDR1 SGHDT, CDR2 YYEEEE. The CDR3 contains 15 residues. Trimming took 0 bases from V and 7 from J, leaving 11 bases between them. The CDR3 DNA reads TGTGCCAGCAGCTTGGAGGACAGCTGGAATTCACCCCTCCACTTT. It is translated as CASSLEDSWNSPLHF.

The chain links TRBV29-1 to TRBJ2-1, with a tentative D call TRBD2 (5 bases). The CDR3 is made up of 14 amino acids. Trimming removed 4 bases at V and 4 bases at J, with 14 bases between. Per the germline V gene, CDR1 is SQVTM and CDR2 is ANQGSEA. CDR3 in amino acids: CSVGLRALYNEQFF. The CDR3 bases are TGCAGCGTTGGGTTGAGGGCCTTATACAATGAGCAGTTCTTC.

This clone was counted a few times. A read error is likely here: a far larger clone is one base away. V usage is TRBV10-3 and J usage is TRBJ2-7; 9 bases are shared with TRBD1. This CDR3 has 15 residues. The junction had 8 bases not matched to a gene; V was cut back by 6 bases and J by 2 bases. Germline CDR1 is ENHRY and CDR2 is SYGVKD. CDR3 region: CAIRRTGDAAYEQYF. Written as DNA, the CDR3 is TGTGCCATCAGGAGGACAGGGGATGCAGCCTACGAGCAGTACTTC.